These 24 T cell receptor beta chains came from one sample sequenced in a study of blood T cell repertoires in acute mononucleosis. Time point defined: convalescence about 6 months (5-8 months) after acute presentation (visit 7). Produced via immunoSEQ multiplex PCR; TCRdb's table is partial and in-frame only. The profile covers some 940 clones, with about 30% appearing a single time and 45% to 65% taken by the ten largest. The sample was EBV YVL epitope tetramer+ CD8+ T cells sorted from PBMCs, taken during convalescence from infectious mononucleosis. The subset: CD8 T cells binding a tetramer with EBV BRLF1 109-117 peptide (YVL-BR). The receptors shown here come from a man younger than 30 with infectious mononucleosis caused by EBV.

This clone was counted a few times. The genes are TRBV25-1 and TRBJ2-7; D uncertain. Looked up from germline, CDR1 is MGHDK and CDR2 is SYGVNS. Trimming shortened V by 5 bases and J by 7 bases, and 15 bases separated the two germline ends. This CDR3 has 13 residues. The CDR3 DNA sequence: TGTGCCAGCAGTACCTTGACTGAGATGGAGCAGTACTTC. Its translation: CASSTLTEMEQYF.

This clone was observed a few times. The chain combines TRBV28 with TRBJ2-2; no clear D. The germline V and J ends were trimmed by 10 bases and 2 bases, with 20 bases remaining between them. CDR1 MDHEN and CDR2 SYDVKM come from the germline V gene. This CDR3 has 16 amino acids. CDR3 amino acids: CAIIFYLQLNTGELFF. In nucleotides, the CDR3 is TGTGCCATCATTTTTTATTTACAGCTCAACACCGGGGAGCTGTTTTTT.

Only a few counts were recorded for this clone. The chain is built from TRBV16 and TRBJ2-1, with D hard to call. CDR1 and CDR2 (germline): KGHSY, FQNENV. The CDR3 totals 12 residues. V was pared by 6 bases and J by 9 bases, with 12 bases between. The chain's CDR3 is CASSLYSSEQFF. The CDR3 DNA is TGTGCCAGCAGTTTATATTCCAGTGAGCAGTTCTTC.

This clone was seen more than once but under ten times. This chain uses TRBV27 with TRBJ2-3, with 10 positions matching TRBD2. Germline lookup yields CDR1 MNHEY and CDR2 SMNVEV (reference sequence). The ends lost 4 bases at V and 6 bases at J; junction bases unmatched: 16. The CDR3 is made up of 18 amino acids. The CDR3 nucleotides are TGTGCCAGCAGTTCAATAATGGGAGCGGGAGGGCCAGGGGATACGCAGTATTTT. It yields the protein CASSSIMGAGGPGDTQYF.

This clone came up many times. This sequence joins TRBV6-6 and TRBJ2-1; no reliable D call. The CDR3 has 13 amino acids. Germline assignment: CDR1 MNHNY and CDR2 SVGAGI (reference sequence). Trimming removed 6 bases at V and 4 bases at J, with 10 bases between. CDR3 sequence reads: CASSSLTYNEQFF. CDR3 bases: TGTGCCAGCAGCTCCCTAACGTACAATGAGCAGTTCTTC.

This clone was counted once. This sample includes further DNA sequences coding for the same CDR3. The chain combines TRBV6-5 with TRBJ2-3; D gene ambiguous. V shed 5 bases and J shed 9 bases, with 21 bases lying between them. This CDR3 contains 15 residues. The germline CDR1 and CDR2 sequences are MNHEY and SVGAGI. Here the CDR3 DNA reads TGTGCCAGCAGTGCCCTACTTGTTTCAGCGTCGACGCAGTATTTT. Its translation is CASSALLVSASTQYF.

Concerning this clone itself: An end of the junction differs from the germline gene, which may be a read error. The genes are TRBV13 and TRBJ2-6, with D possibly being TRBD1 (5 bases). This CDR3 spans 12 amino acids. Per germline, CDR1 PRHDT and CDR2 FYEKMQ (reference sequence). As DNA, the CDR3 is TGTGCCAGCAGCCCAGCTGGGGCCAACGTCCCTTTC. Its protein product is CASSPAGANVPF.

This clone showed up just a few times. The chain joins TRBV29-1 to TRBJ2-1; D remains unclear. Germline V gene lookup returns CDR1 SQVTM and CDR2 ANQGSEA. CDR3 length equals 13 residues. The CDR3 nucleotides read TGCAGTGCCGCCCAGGCTCTTTACAATGAGCAGTTCTTC. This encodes CSAAQALYNEQFF.

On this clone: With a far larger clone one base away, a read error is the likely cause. The CDR3 coding sequence is TGTGCCAGCAGCTCGACACTCTACAATGAGCAGTTCTTC. Translation: CASSSTLYNEQFF. The chain has TRBV27 and TRBJ2-1, with unresolved D. Trimming removed 6 bases from V and 3 bases from J, with 9 bases in between. Per germline, CDR1 MNHEY and CDR2 SMNVEV (reference sequence). The CDR3 spans 13 residues.

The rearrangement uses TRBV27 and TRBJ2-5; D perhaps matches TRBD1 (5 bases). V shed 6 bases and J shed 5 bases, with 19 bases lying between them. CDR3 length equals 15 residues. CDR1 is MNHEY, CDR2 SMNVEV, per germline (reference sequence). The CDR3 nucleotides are TGTGCCAGCAGACCTACTCTGGGGCAAGCGGAGACCCAGTACTTC. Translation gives CASRPTLGQAETQYF.

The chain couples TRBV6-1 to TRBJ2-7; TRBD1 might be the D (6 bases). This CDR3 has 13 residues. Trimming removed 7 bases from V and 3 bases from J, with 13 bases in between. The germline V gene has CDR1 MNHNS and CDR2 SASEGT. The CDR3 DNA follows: TGTGCCAGCATGGGACACCTTAGCTACGAGCAGTACTTC. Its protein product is CASMGHLSYEQYF.

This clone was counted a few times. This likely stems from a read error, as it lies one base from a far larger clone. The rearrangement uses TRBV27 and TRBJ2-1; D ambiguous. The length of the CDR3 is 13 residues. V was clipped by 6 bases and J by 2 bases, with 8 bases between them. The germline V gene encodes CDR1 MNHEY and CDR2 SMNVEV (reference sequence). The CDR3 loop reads CASSTTPYNEQFF. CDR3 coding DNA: TGTGCCAGCAGCACGACACCCTACAATGAGCAGTTCTTC.

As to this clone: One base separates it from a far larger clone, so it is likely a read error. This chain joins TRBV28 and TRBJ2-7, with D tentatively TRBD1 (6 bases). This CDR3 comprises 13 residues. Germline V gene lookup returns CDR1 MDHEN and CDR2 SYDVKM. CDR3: CASMGHLSYEQCF. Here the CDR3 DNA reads TGTGCCAGCATGGGACACCTTAGCTACGAGCAGTGCTTC.

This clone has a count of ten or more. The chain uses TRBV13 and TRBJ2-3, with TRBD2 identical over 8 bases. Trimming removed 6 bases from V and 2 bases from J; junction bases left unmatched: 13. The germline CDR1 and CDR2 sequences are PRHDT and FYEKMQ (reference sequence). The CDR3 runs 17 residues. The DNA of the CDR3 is TGTGCCAGCAGTTCATCGACTAGCGAGGCCTTCACAGATACGCAGTATTTT. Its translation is CASSSSTSEAFTDTQYF.

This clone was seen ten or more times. DNA for the CDR3: TGTGCCAGCAGTTTATCGCCTAGCGAGGCCTTCACAGATACGCAGTATTTT. Its protein product is CASSLSPSEAFTDTQYF. This chain uses TRBV27 with TRBJ2-3, with a weak D call TRBD2 (6 bases). The CDR3 length is 17 residues. Trimming removed 0 bases at V and 2 bases at J, with 15 bases between. Per germline, CDR1 MNHEY and CDR2 SMNVEV (reference sequence).

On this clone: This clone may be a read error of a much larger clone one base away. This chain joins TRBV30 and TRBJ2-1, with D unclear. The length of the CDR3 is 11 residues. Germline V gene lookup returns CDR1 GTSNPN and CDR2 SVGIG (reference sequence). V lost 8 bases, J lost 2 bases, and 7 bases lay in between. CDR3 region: CASTAYNEQFF. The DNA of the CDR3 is TGTGCCAGTACGGCCTACAATGAGCAGTTCTTC.

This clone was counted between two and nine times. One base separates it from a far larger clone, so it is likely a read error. The CDR3 DNA sequence: TGTGCCCGCAGACCCTGGGGAGGGACCGGGGAGCTGTTTTTT. Its protein product is CARRPWGGTGELFF. The gene calls are TRBV28 and TRBJ2-2; TRBD2 matches at 7 bases. From germline, CDR1 is MDHEN and CDR2 SYDVKM. The CDR3 runs 14 residues.

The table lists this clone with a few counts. The CDR3 DNA is TGCGCCAGCAGTCAATCGCCCTTCGTTTTGAGGGGGGCCAACGTCCTGACTTTC. As protein: CASSQSPFVLRGANVLTF. This rearrangement joins TRBV23-1 to TRBJ2-6; D is undetermined. TRBV23-1 is an open reading frame, and its role is uncertain. This CDR3 is built from 18 residues. The V end lost 0 bases, the J end lost 4 bases, and 16 bases lay between the germline ends.

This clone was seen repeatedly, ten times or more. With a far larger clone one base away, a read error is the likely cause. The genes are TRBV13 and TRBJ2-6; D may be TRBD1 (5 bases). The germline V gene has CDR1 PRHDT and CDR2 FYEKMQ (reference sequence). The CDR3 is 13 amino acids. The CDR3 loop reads CASSPAGANVLAF. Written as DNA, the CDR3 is TGTGCCAGCAGCCCAGCTGGGGCCAACGTCCTGGCTTTC.

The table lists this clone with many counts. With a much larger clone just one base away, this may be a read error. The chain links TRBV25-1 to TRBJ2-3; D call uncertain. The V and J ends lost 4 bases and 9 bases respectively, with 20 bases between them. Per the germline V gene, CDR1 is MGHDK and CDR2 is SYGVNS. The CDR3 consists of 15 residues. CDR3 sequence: CASSALLGSASTQYF. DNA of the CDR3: TGTGCCAGCAGTGCCCTACTTGGGTCAGCGTCGACGCAGTATTTT.

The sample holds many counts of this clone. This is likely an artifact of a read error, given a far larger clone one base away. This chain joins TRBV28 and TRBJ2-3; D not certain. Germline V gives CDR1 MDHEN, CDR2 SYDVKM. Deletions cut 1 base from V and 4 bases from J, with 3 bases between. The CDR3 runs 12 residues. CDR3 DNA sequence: TGTGCCAGCAGTTTATCCTCAGATACGCAGTATTTT. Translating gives CASSLSSDTQYF.

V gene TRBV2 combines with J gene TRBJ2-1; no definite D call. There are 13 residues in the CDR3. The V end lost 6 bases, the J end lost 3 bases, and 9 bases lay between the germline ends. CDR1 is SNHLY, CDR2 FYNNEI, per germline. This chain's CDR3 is CASSTTLYNEQFF. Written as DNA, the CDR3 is TGTGCCAGCAGCACGACACTCTACAATGAGCAGTTCTTC.

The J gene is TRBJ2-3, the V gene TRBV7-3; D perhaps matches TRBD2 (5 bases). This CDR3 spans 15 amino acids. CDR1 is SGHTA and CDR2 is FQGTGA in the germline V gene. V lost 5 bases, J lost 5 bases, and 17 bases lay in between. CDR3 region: CASSQEPLSGDTQYF. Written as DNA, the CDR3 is TGTGCCAGCAGCCAAGAACCCCTAAGCGGAGATACGCAGTATTTT. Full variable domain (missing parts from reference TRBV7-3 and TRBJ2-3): GAGVSQTPSNKVTEKGKYVELRCDPISGHTALYWYRQSLGQGPEFLIYFQGTGAADDSGLPNDRFFAVRPEGSVSTLKIQRTERGDSAVYLCASSQEPLSGDTQYFGPGTRLTVL.

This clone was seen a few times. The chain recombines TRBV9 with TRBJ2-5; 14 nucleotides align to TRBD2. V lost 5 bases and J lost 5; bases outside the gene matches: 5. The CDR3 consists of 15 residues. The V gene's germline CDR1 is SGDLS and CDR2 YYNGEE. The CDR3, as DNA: TGTGCCAGCAGACGACTAGCGGGAGGGGCGGAGACCCAGTACTTC. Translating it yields CASRRLAGGAETQYF.